These 18 T cell receptor beta chains share one sample of origin, sequenced in a study of patients and donors after allogeneic stem cell transplantation. TCRdb independently ran MiXCR on the RT-PCR reads; one entry per CDR3 protein. Of about 150,000 distinct CDR3 sequences in the sample, roughly 24% were seen once. Specimen: blood, either unsorted or a sorted T cell fraction (not recorded which). These receptors all stem from a human donor who was either an allogeneic HSCT recipient or a stem cell or donor lymphocyte infusion donor (not recorded which). It is not recorded whose cells these are; they may come from a transplant donor.

This clonotype was seen repeatedly, ten times or more. V usage is TRBV20-1 and J usage is TRBJ1-5, with a possible D match to TRBD1 (5 bases). Germline V gives CDR1 DFQATT, CDR2 SNEGSKA (reference sequence). Trimming took off 3 bases at V and 4 bases at J, with 10 bases between the two ends. The CDR3 sequence is 13 residues long. For the CDR3, the DNA is TGCAGTGCTAGGCGGGGGGGGAATCAGCCCCAGCATTTT. This translates into CSARRGGNQPQHF.

This clonotype was detected a few times. V is TRBV12-3 or TRBV12-4 and J is TRBJ1-5; tentatively, D is TRBD1 (6 bases). V was pared by 1 base and J by 8 bases, with 12 bases between. The CDR3 contains 14 residues. CDR3: CASSLGRGVEPQHF. DNA for the CDR3: TGTGCCAGCAGTTTAGGCAGGGGTGTGGAGCCCCAGCATTTT.

V usage is TRBV27 and J usage is TRBJ2-1; TRBD2 aligns across 14 bases. Germline CDR1 is MNHEY and CDR2 is SMNVEV (reference sequence). V lost 7 bases to trimming and J lost 0 bases; unmatched junction nucleotides: 8. The CDR3 loop spans 18 amino acids. The CDR3 DNA sequence: TGTGCCAGCAAACCGACTAGCGGGGGGGCAGGCTCCTACAATGAGCAGTTCTTC. Its translation: CASKPTSGGAGSYNEQFF.

This clonotype was detected only a few times. V gene TRBV28 combines with J gene TRBJ1-2, with no clear D. The length of the CDR3 is 18 residues. Trimming left V 3 bases short and J 5 bases short, with 25 bases between. Germline CDR1 reads MDHEN; CDR2 reads SYDVKM. The CDR3 reads CASSFADGSTGNYYGYTF. The CDR3 DNA is TGTGCCAGCAGTTTTGCCGATGGGTCCACCGGAAACTATTATGGCTACACCTTC.

The CDR3 loop reads CASSLRQGRTEAFF. CDR3 sequence (DNA): TGTGCCAGCAGCCTAAGACAGGGTCGGACTGAAGCTTTCTTT. The chain uses TRBV7-2 and TRBJ1-1; 7 nucleotides align to TRBD1. Germline lookup yields CDR1 SGHTA and CDR2 FQGNSA. J lost 5 bases, V lost 5 bases, and 8 bases had no gene match. The CDR3 is made up of 14 amino acids.

This sequence joins TRBV7-9 and TRBJ2-3, with 7 bases that match TRBD1. With V trimmed by 1 base and J by 3 bases, 4 bases remained unmatched. Germline CDR1 SEHNR, CDR2 FQNEAQ (reference sequence). The CDR3 is 15 residues long. The CDR3 sequence: CASSLEGQRTDTQYF. Written as DNA, the CDR3 is TGTGCCAGCAGCTTAGAGGGACAGAGGACAGATACGCAGTATTTT.

The V and J genes are TRBV20-1 and TRBJ1-6; D remains unclear. V was trimmed by 3 bases and J by 7 bases, leaving 10 bases between them. The CDR3 length is 13 residues. Germline V CDR1 and CDR2: DFQATT, SNEGSKA (reference sequence). The chain's CDR3 is CSARDGLNSPLHF. In DNA form, the CDR3 reads TGCAGTGCTAGGGACGGACTGAATTCACCCCTCCACTTT.

This clonotype was found a few times. This chain links TRBV7-3 with TRBJ2-2; D is ambiguous. The germline CDR1 and CDR2 sequences are SGHTA and FQGTGA. Trimming took off 3 bases at V and 6 bases at J, with 8 bases between the two ends. This CDR3 contains 13 residues. CDR3 protein: CASSLMMSGELFF. CDR3 in DNA: TGTGCCAGCAGCTTGATGATGTCCGGGGAGCTGTTTTTT. The full variable domain, its missing parts supplied by reference TRBV7-3 and TRBJ2-2, is GAGVSQTPSNKVTEKGKYVELRCDPISGHTALYWYRQSLGQGPEFLIYFQGTGAADDSGLPNDRFFAVRPEGSVSTLKIQRTERGDSAVYLCASSLMMSGELFFGEGSRLTVL.

This clonotype was picked up one time. A much bigger clone sits one base away, suggesting this may be a read error. The chain has TRBV21-1 and TRBJ2-1; TRBD1 was called by the table and not checked on the DNA. TRBV21-1 is deemed a pseudogene. The CDR3 totals 14 residues. As DNA, the CDR3 is TGTGCCACTCGCAGACAGGATAGCTACAATGAGCAGTTCTTC. Its translation: CATRRQDSYNEQFF.

This clonotype showed up many times. This CDR3 is CASSELGQGVNQPQHF. CDR3 nucleotides: TGTGCCAGCAGTGAGTTGGGACAGGGAGTCAATCAGCCCCAGCATTTT. The chain uses TRBV2 and TRBJ1-5, with 9 positions matching TRBD1. CDR1 is SNHLY, CDR2 FYNNEI, per germline. V lost 3 bases and J lost 3; bases outside the gene matches: 6. This CDR3 spans 16 amino acids.

The chain carries TRBV4-3 and TRBJ2-7; 12 nucleotides match TRBD2. This CDR3 contains 15 residues. CDR1 and CDR2 (germline): LGHNA, YSLEER. With V trimmed by 4 bases and J by 5 bases, 6 bases remained unmatched. The CDR3, as DNA: TGCGCCAGCAGCCGCAGACTAGCGGGAGCACACGAGCAGTACTTC. It encodes CASSRRLAGAHEQYF.

The table lists this clonotype with a few counts. J is TRBJ1-1 and V is TRBV7-9; D is undetermined. Deletions cut 8 bases from V and 1 base from J, with 14 bases between. Germline CDR1 is SEHNR and CDR2 is FQNEAQ (reference sequence). The CDR3 loop spans 14 amino acids. CDR3 DNA: TGTGCCAGCCACCCCGGAACGGGGAACACTGAAGCTTTCTTT. This translates into CASHPGTGNTEAFF. Supplemented by reference TRBV7-9 and TRBJ1-1, the full variable domain reads DTGVSQNPRHKITKRGQNVTFRCDPISEHNRLYWYRQTLGQGPEFLTYFQNEAQLEKSRLLSDRFSAERPKGSFSTLEIQRTEQGDSAMYLCASHPGTGNTEAFFGQGTRLTVV.

V and J are TRBV5-1 and TRBJ1-2, with D unclear. The CDR3 is 16 amino acids. Trimming removed 0 bases from V and 0 bases from J, with 12 bases in between. Looked up from germline, CDR1 is SGHRS and CDR2 is YFSETQ. The CDR3 DNA reads as TGCGCCAGCAGCTTGGAGGGTATGAGAGCTAACTATGGCTACACCTTC. Its protein product is CASSLEGMRANYGYTF.

The J gene is TRBJ2-1, the V gene TRBV24-1; 7 bases agree with TRBD2. This CDR3 comprises 16 residues. V lost 9 bases to trimming and J lost 4 bases; unmatched junction nucleotides: 14. The V gene's germline CDR1 is KGHDR and CDR2 SFDVKD. The CDR3 protein is CATGRIGERGYNEQFF. CDR3 nucleotide sequence: TGTGCCACCGGCAGAATTGGGGAGCGGGGTTACAATGAGCAGTTCTTC.

The chain couples TRBV9 to TRBJ2-2; 11 bases line up with TRBD1. The CDR3 runs to 15 residues. Trimming at V came to 5 bases and at J to 4 bases, leaving 4 bases not matched to a gene. Germline loops: CDR1 SGDLS, CDR2 YYNGEE. DNA of the CDR3: TGTGCCAGCAGACGGACAGGGGGCGGCACCGGGGAGCTGTTTTTT. This sequence encodes CASRRTGGGTGELFF. The full variable domain, rest sourced from reference TRBV9 and TRBJ2-2, is DSGVTQTPKHLITATGQRVTLRCSPRSGDLSVYWYQQSLDQGLQFLIQYYNGEERAKGNILERFSAQQFPDLHSELNLSSLELGDSALYFCASRRTGGGTGELFFGEGSRLTVL.

The chain is built from TRBV20-1 and TRBJ2-3; 9 nucleotides agree with TRBD2. CDR1 and CDR2 from the germline V gene are DFQATT and SNEGSKA (reference sequence). The CDR3 runs to 19 residues. V was pared by 3 bases and J by 1 base, with 17 bases of the junction left unmatched. This CDR3 is CSARGPRASGNVGTDTQYF. CDR3 bases: TGCAGTGCTAGGGGCCCTCGGGCTAGCGGGAATGTAGGCACAGATACGCAGTATTTT.

This clonotype was counted a few times. This chain links TRBV10-3 with TRBJ2-1; a possible D gene is TRBD2 (5 bases). CDR3 length: 11 amino acids. V was pared by 8 bases and J by 8 bases, with 10 bases between. Germline V lookup: CDR1 ENHRY, CDR2 SYGVKD. The DNA of the CDR3 is TGTGCCATCGGGAAGGACTATGAGCAGTTCTTC. Its translation is CAIGKDYEQFF.

Only a few counts were recorded for this clonotype. The chain has TRBV4-1 and TRBJ1-1, with 7 bases identical to TRBD1. The trim removed 8 bases at V and 5 bases at J, leaving 11 bases unmatched. The CDR3 runs 14 residues. Germline assignment: CDR1 MGHRA and CDR2 YSYEKL. As DNA, the CDR3 is TGCGCCAGCCGGTTTGACAGGGTGAGAACTGAAGCTTTCTTT. Its protein product is CASRFDRVRTEAFF.